This section outlines one TCR beta chain sequence together with its context. What antigen it recognizes has not been identified. Base quality data are lacking; no much larger clone is found one base away. The library was generated by the immunoSEQ multiplex PCR assay. Drawn from immuneACCESS, this table holds only the in-frame rearrangements with V and J called that TCRdb kept. Clones are partly lost; checked studies trace under half to an unresolved V gene and leave the rest unexplained. The sample contains about 380,000 clones, approximately 95% of them found a single time. Roughly 0.02% of the sample rests with the top ten. The sample belongs to a study of shared T cell receptors in the human thymus (dated by TCRdb to the early 2020s). Describing the broader study: The study examined how self-reactive, shared T-cell receptor alpha chains are generated in the human thymus.

The germline V gene encodes CDR1 SGDLS and CDR2 YYNGEE. Deletion took 3 bases off V and 0 bases off J, with a span of 12 bases between the germline ends. The CDR3 holds 15 amino acids from the cysteine to the phenylalanine. The DNA shown is the 45-base CDR3, in frame from base 1. The source material was thymocytes. This receptor was identified in a human donor. This chain joins TRBV9 to TRBJ1-2, and perhaps TRBD1 as D gene, on 6 matching bases. The DNA sequence is given as TGTGCCAGCAGCGCGCGACAGGAGACTAACTATGGCTACACCTTC. Translated, this is CASSARQETNYGYTF.